Shown below are 6 T cell receptor beta chains from a single sample sequenced in a study of blood T cell repertoires in COVID-19. This table comes from immunoSEQ multiplex PCR, and its TCRdb copy is limited to in-frame clones, with some not included. Seen here are about 240,000 clones, 80% to 90% observed once, and the top ten hold roughly 3.7%. The sample taken for sequencing was PBMCs or T cells enriched from blood (not recorded which). Receptors were obtained from a woman aged 30 to 39 who had recovered from COVID-19.

This clone was detected only a few times. The rearrangement uses TRBV16 and TRBJ2-7; TRBD2 matches 14 bases. The germline V gene encodes CDR1 KGHSY and CDR2 FQNENV. CDR3 size: 15 residues. V dropped 4 bases and J dropped 5; count of bases not matched to a gene: 4. CDR3 residues: CASSRSGLAGDEQYF. The CDR3 bases are TGTGCCAGCAGCCGATCGGGACTAGCGGGAGACGAGCAGTACTTC.

V usage is TRBV6-6 and J usage is TRBJ1-1; possibly TRBD1 for D (6 bases). Trimming shortened V by 6 bases and J by 1 base, and 12 bases separated the two germline ends. The CDR3 runs to 14 residues. In germline, CDR1 is MNHNY, CDR2 SVGAGI (reference sequence). The CDR3 spells CASRTLQGNTEAFF. The DNA for the CDR3 is TGTGCCAGCAGAACTCTACAGGGGAACACTGAAGCTTTCTTT.

The chain joins TRBV10-3 to TRBJ1-5; 9 nucleotides agree with TRBD1. The CDR3 loop spans 14 amino acids. Germline loops: CDR1 ENHRY, CDR2 SYGVKD. With V trimmed by 8 bases and J by 4 bases, 6 bases remained unmatched. CDR3 DNA: TGTGCCATCTCCCCCGACAGGGGGAATCAGCCCCAGCATTTT. Its protein is CAISPDRGNQPQHF.

The chain employs TRBV3-1 (or the pseudogene TRBV3-2) and TRBJ2-1, with TRBD2 matching 12 bases. This CDR3 is built from 15 residues. Germline values: CDR1 LGHDT, CDR2 YNNKEL (reference sequence). The J segment lost 9 bases and the V segment lost 3 bases, leaving 6 bases of the junction unmatched. CDR3: CASSQLAGGPGEQFF. DNA for the CDR3: TGTGCCAGCAGCCAGCTAGCGGGAGGGCCAGGTGAGCAGTTCTTC.

This clone has just one count. The V gene is TRBV5-1, the J gene TRBJ2-7, with TRBD2 as a possible D gene (5 bases). CDR1 SGHRS and CDR2 YFSETQ come from the germline V gene. Trimming left V 3 bases short and J 2 bases short, with 18 bases between. CDR3 size: 16 residues. CDR3 in amino acids: CASSWQTEGSAYEQYF. The CDR3 DNA sequence: TGCGCCAGCAGCTGGCAAACAGAGGGCTCAGCCTACGAGCAGTACTTC.

V gene TRBV7-2 combines with J gene TRBJ2-1, with D hard to call. Germline V CDR1 and CDR2: SGHTA, FQGNSA. The length of the CDR3 is 15 residues. Trimming stripped 5 bases from V and 8 bases from J, with 19 bases between. The CDR3 coding sequence is TGTGCCAGCAGCCAGAAACCCTCACCTAGTGATGAGCAGTTCTTC. Amino acid sequence: CASSQKPSPSDEQFF.